This TCR beta chain was documented in a study of Ad26.COV2.S vaccination and SARS-CoV-2 variants. Looking at the study overall: Donor participated within the Ad26.COV2.S arm of the COV1001 trial. Administration of Ad26.COV2.S was intramuscular, either once or twice 56 days apart.

Assay used: immunoSEQ multiplex PCR; TCRdb lists only in-frame clones, some missing. Here the sample spans a few hundred thousand clones, around nine tenths being singletons. As for this clone: The antigen remains undetermined.

Treatment meaning: about 20 received Ad26.COV2.S at low or high dose, single or two shots; about five received placebo; per-sample allocation not given. Following the first vaccine or placebo injection, samples were taken on day 63. Vaccination used an Ad26 vector expressing Wuhan-strain SARS-CoV-2 spike. Germline CDR1 reads MDHEN; CDR2 reads SYDVKM. The V end lost 4 bases, the J end lost 8 bases, and 15 bases lay between the germline ends. The CDR3 covers 15 residues. Overall study findings and caveats: For non-spike TCRs, breadth in vaccine recipients resembled that in placebo recipients.

The TCR sequence derives from a person between 18 and 60 years old who received the Ad26.COV2.S COVID-19 vaccine or a placebo. The specimen comprised peripheral blood, sampled in a trial of Ad26.COV2.S vaccine versus placebo. The chain uses TRBV28 and TRBJ1-6; D is possibly TRBD1 (5 bases). Written as DNA, the CDR3 is TGTGCCAGCAGTTCCCCGGCCGGGGACGATTCACCCCTCCACTTT. Its translation is CASSSPAGDDSPLHF.